This T cell receptor beta chain was observed in a study of T-cell reconstitution after alpha-beta-depleted transplantation in children. The germline V gene has CDR1 DFQATT and CDR2 SNEGSKA (reference sequence). Trimming removed 0 bases from V and 4 bases from J, with 13 bases in between. This CDR3 is 14 amino acids long. Using unique molecular identifiers, the investigators prepared the TCRbeta library. TCRdb fed the PCR reads into MiXCR, producing one record per CDR3 protein. The sample consists of approximately 240,000 distinct CDR3 sequences, 8% to 10% of them appearing once. This chain links TRBV20-1 with TRBJ2-7; D is uncertain. The TCR originated in a human donor who donated a stem cell graft to a child with acute lymphoblastic leukemia. This material consisted of PBMCs from the stem cell graft donor, taken from the stem cell graft. In DNA, the CDR3 is TGCAGTGCTAGAGATGTAGATAAGGTATACGAGCAGTACTTC. This gives the protein CSARDVDKVYEQYF.